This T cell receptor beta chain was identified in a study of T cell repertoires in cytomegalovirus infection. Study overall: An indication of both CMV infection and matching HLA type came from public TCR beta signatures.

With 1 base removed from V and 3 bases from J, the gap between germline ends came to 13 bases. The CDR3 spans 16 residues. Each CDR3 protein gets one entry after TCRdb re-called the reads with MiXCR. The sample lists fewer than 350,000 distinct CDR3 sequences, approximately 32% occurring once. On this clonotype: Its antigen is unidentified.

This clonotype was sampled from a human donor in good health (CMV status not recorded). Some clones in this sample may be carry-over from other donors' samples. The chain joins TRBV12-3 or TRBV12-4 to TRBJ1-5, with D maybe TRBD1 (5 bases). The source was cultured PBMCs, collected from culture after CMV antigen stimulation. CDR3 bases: TGTGCCAGCAGTTTAGGGGCGGGGCTTCTCAATCAGCCCCAGCATTTT. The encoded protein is CASSLGAGLLNQPQHF.